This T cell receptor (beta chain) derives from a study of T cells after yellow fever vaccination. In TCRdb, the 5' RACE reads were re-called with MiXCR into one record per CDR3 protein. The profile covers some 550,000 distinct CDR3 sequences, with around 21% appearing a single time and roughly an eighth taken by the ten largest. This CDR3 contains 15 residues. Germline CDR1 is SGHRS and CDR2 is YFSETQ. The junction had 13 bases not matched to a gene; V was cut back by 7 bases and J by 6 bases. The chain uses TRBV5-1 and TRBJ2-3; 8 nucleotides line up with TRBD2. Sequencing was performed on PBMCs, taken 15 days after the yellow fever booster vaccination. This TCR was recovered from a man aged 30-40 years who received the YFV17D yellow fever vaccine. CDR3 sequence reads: CASSTQGSGKDTQYF. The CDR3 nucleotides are TGCGCCAGCTCAACCCAGGGTAGCGGGAAGGATACGCAGTATTTT. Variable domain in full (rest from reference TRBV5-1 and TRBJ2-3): KAGVTQTPRYLIKTRGQQVTLSCSPISGHRSVSWYQQTPGQGLQFLFEYFSETQRNKGNFPGRFSGRQFSNSRSEMNVSTLELGDSALYLCASSTQGSGKDTQYFGPGTRLTVL.